The entry below describes one TCR beta chain. The junction departs from the called germline gene at one end, perhaps through a read error. The data stem from a study of shared clonotypes between healthy human individuals. Germline-derived CDR1 and CDR2 are SGHDT and YYEEEE. The CDR3 extends over 14 amino acids. Selected positively for CCR7 and CD45RO-negative, naive CD8 cells excluded terminally differentiated effector memory CD45RA+ cells. The protocol was immunoSEQ multiplex PCR, while the TCRdb copy is restricted to in-frame clones and leaves out a portion. Of 2 million or so clones listed, about 95% are singletons.

The genes are TRBV5-6 and TRBJ2-7; D tentatively fits TRBD1 or TRBD2 (5 bases each). The source material was naive CD8+ T cells sorted from blood. This clonotype was obtained from a man aged 18 to 35 in good health. The CDR3 DNA follows: TGTGCCAGCAGTTTGGTATTGGGGGACTACGAGCAGTACTTC. Its translation: CASSLVLGDYEQYF.